These 9 T cell receptor beta chains were sequenced from one sample in a study of blood T cell repertoires in COVID-19. The table came from immunoSEQ multiplex PCR; TCRdb's copy has only in-frame clones and leaves some out. The repertoire holds roughly 80,000 clones, with approximately 90% as singletons. Sequencing input: peripheral blood. The receptors originated from a man in his fifties with COVID-19, enrolled during active disease.

CDR3 nucleotide sequence: TGTGCCAGCAGCCTCTGGGACAGATCGGATCAGCCCCAGCATTTT. Protein sequence: CASSLWDRSDQPQHF. The J gene is TRBJ1-5, the V gene TRBV5-5, with TRBD1 matching 7 bases. This CDR3 region has 15 residues. V dropped 4 bases and J dropped 5; count of bases not matched to a gene: 9. Germline V lookup: CDR1 SGHKS, CDR2 YYEKEE (reference sequence).

The J gene is TRBJ1-3, the V gene TRBV19, with 8 bases matching TRBD1. This CDR3 is 15 amino acids long. The V gene's germline CDR1 is LNHDA and CDR2 SQIVND (reference sequence). V gave up 4 bases and J gave up 5 bases; unmatched junction bases: 7. The CDR3 is CASSTRQGRRNTIYF. CDR3 bases: TGTGCCAGTAGTACTCGACAGGGGAGGAGAAACACCATATATTTT.

Of note for this clone: A junction boundary mismatches the germline segment, possibly from a read error. The chain has TRBV2 and TRBJ2-4; 8 nucleotides match TRBD1. The CDR3 is 12 amino acids. The germline V gene has CDR1 SNHLY and CDR2 FYNNEI. CDR3 in amino acids: CASSEADRAFVF. The CDR3 DNA reads TGTGCCAGCAGTGAGGCGGACAGGGCGTTCGTATTC.

V and J are TRBV18 and TRBJ2-7, with D perhaps matching TRBD1 (6 bases). V dropped 4 bases and J dropped 7 bases, with 14 bases sitting between them. This CDR3 is built from 13 residues. The V gene's germline CDR1 is KGHSH and CDR2 LQKENI. CDR3 sequence reads: CASSQNRDGEQYF. The CDR3 region has the DNA TGTGCCAGCTCACAAAACAGGGACGGGGAGCAGTACTTC.

The gene calls are TRBV3-1 (or the pseudogene TRBV3-2) and TRBJ2-3, with D perhaps TRBD2 (7 bases). V lost 0 bases, J lost 7 bases, and 20 bases lay in between. From germline, CDR1 is LGHDT and CDR2 YNNKEL (reference sequence). The CDR3 covers 17 residues. CDR3 amino acids: CASSQEATRGGGNTQYF. The DNA of the CDR3 is TGTGCCAGCAGCCAAGAGGCTACTAGGGGGGGTGGGAATACGCAGTATTTT.

The chain recombines TRBV9 with TRBJ2-1; 7 bases fit TRBD2. The germline CDR1 and CDR2 sequences are SGDLS and YYNGEE. J lost 8 bases, V lost 5 bases, and 10 bases had no gene match. The CDR3 is made up of 14 amino acids. CDR3 sequence reads: CASRRGEGAYEQFF. In DNA, the CDR3 is TGTGCCAGCAGGAGAGGGGAGGGCGCATATGAGCAGTTCTTC. The entire variable domain, with the rest obtained from reference TRBV9 and TRBJ2-1, is as follows: DSGVTQTPKHLITATGQRVTLRCSPRSGDLSVYWYQQSLDQGLQFLIQYYNGEERAKGNILERFSAQQFPDLHSELNLSSLELGDSALYFCASRRGEGAYEQFFGPGTRLTVL.

The rearrangement uses TRBV19 and TRBJ2-1, with 11 bases aligning to TRBD2. There are 14 residues in the CDR3. CDR1 is LNHDA and CDR2 is SQIVND in the germline V gene (reference sequence). Losses at the gene ends were 6 bases for V and 5 bases for J; bases not matched to a gene: 3. CDR3 region: CASRRLAGHNEQFF. CDR3 bases: TGTGCCAGTAGGCGACTAGCGGGACACAATGAGCAGTTCTTC.

CDR3 protein: CASSLAVYTGELFF. CDR3 coding DNA: TGCGCCAGCAGCTTGGCCGTATACACCGGGGAGCTGTTTTTT. V is TRBV5-1 and J is TRBJ2-2; D gene unclear. The ends were cut back, 0 bases at V and 3 bases at J, with 6 bases in the middle. Per germline, CDR1 SGHRS and CDR2 YFSETQ. The CDR3 totals 14 residues.

The chain is built from TRBV9 and TRBJ2-3, with unresolved D. Trimming pared 5 bases from V and 2 bases from J, leaving 9 bases between. CDR1 and CDR2 (germline): SGDLS, YYNGEE. The CDR3 runs 13 residues. CDR3 amino acids: CASSGGNTDTQYF. Written as DNA, the CDR3 is TGTGCCAGCAGTGGCGGAAACACAGATACGCAGTATTTT.